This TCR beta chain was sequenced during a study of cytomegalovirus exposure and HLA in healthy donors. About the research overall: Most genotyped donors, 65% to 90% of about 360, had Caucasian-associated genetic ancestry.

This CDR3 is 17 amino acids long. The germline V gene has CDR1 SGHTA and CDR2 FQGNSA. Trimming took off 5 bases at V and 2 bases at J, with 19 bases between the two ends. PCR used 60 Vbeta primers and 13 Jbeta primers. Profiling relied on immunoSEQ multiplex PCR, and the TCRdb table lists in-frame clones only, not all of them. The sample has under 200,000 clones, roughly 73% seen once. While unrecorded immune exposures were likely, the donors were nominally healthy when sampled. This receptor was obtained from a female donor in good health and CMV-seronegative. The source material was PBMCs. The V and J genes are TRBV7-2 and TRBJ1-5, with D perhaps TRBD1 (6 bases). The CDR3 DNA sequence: TGTGCCAGCAGCCCCCGGACAGCGAGACATGGCAATCAGCCCCAGCATTTT. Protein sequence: CASSPRTARHGNQPQHF.